The 5 T cell receptor beta chains listed next were all sequenced from one sample in a study of cytomegalovirus exposure and HLA in healthy donors. A multiplex PCR was run with 60 Vbeta primers and 13 Jbeta primers. Assay used: immunoSEQ multiplex PCR; TCRdb lists only in-frame clones, some missing. The data hold about 140,000 clones, with over 75% observed a single time. Sequenced sample: PBMCs. The receptors here all came from a man between 50 and 59 years old in good health and CMV-seronegative.

The chain couples TRBV7-8 to TRBJ2-3; TRBD2 aligns across 8 bases. Germline lookup yields CDR1 SGHVS and CDR2 FQNEAQ. Trimming removed 4 bases from V and 1 base from J; junction bases left unmatched: 7. This CDR3 has 16 amino acids. CDR3 in amino acids: CASSSRRLARTDTQYF. The CDR3 nucleotides are TGTGCCAGCAGCTCCCGACGACTAGCGCGCACAGATACGCAGTATTTT.

V gene TRBV29-1 combines with J gene TRBJ2-2; D is possibly TRBD1 (6 bases). Germline V gives CDR1 SQVTM, CDR2 ANQGSEA. Trimming shortened V by 3 bases and J by 0 bases, and 11 bases separated the two germline ends. The CDR3 is 15 amino acids. CDR3: CSVESGTPNTGELFF. CDR3 nucleotide sequence: TGCAGCGTTGAGAGTGGGACACCGAACACCGGGGAGCTGTTTTTT.

This rearrangement joins TRBV12-5 to TRBJ1-2; D gene uncertain. The germline V gene has CDR1 LGHNT and CDR2 FRNRAP. The CDR3 runs to 13 residues. Trimming pared 7 bases from V and 6 bases from J, leaving 15 bases between. The DNA for the CDR3 is TGTGCTAGTGCCGTTGGGCCCGTAGATGGCTACACCTTC. Protein sequence: CASAVGPVDGYTF.

This chain joins TRBV28 and TRBJ1-5, with D unclear. The germline CDR1 and CDR2 sequences are MDHEN and SYDVKM. V lost 6 bases and J 2 bases, leaving 14 bases between the germline ends. CDR3 length: 15 amino acids. Here the CDR3 reads CASRDSRVGNQPQHF. The CDR3 DNA reads as TGTGCCAGCAGAGATTCGCGGGTTGGCAATCAGCCCCAGCATTTT.

V usage is TRBV7-7 and J usage is TRBJ2-5; 10 bases fit TRBD1. Trimming at V came to 5 bases and at J to 2 bases, leaving 5 bases not matched to a gene. The CDR3 is 15 amino acids. Germline CDR1 is SSHAT and CDR2 is FNYEAQ (reference sequence). DNA of the CDR3: TGTGCCAGCAGCCGGGACAGGGGAACTCAAGAGACCCAGTACTTC. Encoded protein: CASSRDRGTQETQYF. Combining the CDR3 with reference TRBV7-7 and TRBJ2-5 gives the whole variable domain GAGVSQSPRYKVTKRGQDVTLRCDPISSHATLYWYQQALGQGPEFLTYFNYEAQPDKSGLPSDRFSAERPEGSISTLTIQRTEQRDSAMYRCASSRDRGTQETQYFGPGTRLLVL.